Presented here are 7 T cell receptor beta chains from one specimen sequenced in a study of blood T cell repertoires in COVID-19. Some clones are missing from TCRdb's copy, which holds only in-frame ones; the method was immunoSEQ multiplex PCR. The sample carries a few hundred thousand clones, 80% to 90% recorded once. The specimen was peripheral blood. These receptor sequences come from a woman aged 50 to 65 with acute or convalescent COVID-19.

This CDR3 is CASSLSTGGEDGYTF. CDR3 DNA: TGTGCCAGCAGCTTGTCGACAGGGGGGGAGGATGGCTACACCTTC. V is TRBV11-2 and J is TRBJ1-2; 9 bases are shared with TRBD1. Germline CDR1 SGHAT, CDR2 FQNNGV. This CDR3 is built from 15 residues. Germline trimming cut 3 bases from V and 6 bases from J; bases unmatched to any gene: 8.

The chain couples TRBV11-2 to TRBJ2-7; 9 bases fit TRBD1. The CDR3 runs 15 residues. The germline gives CDR1 SGHAT, CDR2 FQNNGV. The V gene end was trimmed by 1 base and the J gene end by 2 bases; junction bases not matched to a gene: 3. The chain's CDR3 is CASSLVGTGTYEQYF. The DNA for the CDR3 is TGTGCCAGCAGCTTAGTCGGGACAGGGACCTACGAGCAGTACTTC.

This chain joins TRBV6-5 and TRBJ1-5; D ambiguous. This CDR3 is 14 amino acids long. The V and J ends lost 5 bases and 6 bases respectively, with 14 bases between them. Per the germline V gene, CDR1 is MNHEY and CDR2 is SVGAGI. The CDR3: CASSTGSKGQPQHF. CDR3 sequence (DNA): TGTGCCAGCAGTACGGGGAGTAAAGGTCAGCCCCAGCATTTT.

The chain links TRBV20-1 to TRBJ2-5, with a weak D call TRBD1 (5 bases). The germline V and J ends were trimmed by 7 bases and 0 bases, with 6 bases remaining between them. Per the germline V gene, CDR1 is DFQATT and CDR2 is SNEGSKA (reference sequence). The CDR3 covers 11 residues. CDR3 sequence reads: CSGQHQETQYF. In nucleotides, the CDR3 is TGCAGTGGACAGCACCAAGAGACCCAGTACTTC.

The rearrangement joins TRBV9 to TRBJ2-5; D gene unclear. Looked up from germline, CDR1 is SGDLS and CDR2 is YYNGEE. The CDR3 length is 13 residues. V lost 0 bases and J lost 6, with 9 bases in between. The CDR3 loop is CASSVATGQTQYF. CDR3 sequence (DNA): TGTGCCAGCAGCGTAGCTACGGGTCAGACCCAGTACTTC.

The rearrangement joins TRBV6-4 to TRBJ1-5; D may be TRBD1 (5 bases). CDR1 is MRHNA and CDR2 is SNTAGT in the germline V gene. Trimming took 3 bases from V and 4 from J, leaving 13 bases between them. The CDR3 is 15 amino acids. CDR3 DNA sequence: TGTGCCAGCAGTGAAACGGCAGGGCAAAATCAGCCCCAGCATTTT. Protein: CASSETAGQNQPQHF.

This clone was observed a single time. The chain's CDR3 is CSVELVGQGPYNEQFF. The CDR3 region has the DNA TGCAGCGTTGAATTGGTGGGGCAGGGGCCATACAATGAGCAGTTCTTC. The chain links TRBV29-1 to TRBJ2-1; maybe TRBD1 (6 bases). There are 16 residues in the CDR3. The germline gives CDR1 SQVTM, CDR2 ANQGSEA. Trimming removed 2 bases from V and 4 bases from J, with 18 bases in between.